The entry below describes one T cell receptor beta chain. Its antigen is undetermined. These data belong to a study of T cell responses to AZD1222 COVID-19 vaccine. Whole-study findings and limits: As reported, nearly half of all spike-specific TCRs target variant regions that are unmutated. The donor group comprised mostly white British people and more females; the analysis possibly underestimated clonal diversity.

The CDR3 length is 17 residues. V was pared by 0 bases and J by 0 bases, with 13 bases between. Germline V CDR1 and CDR2: SGHRS, YFSETQ. Using immunoSEQ multiplex PCR, the repertoire was profiled, and TCRdb retains in-frame clones only, with some absent. This table holds some 94,000 clones, roughly 90% found once. The chain employs TRBV5-1 and TRBJ1-5; D is perhaps TRBD1 (5 bases). The TCR was taken from an adult who received the AZD1222 COVID-19 vaccine. Sequenced here: peripheral blood, sampled 28 days after the second AZD1222 dose. CDR3 sequence reads: CASSLDGSGYSNQPQHF. CDR3 in DNA: TGCGCCAGCAGCTTGGATGGTTCAGGGTATAGCAATCAGCCCCAGCATTTT.